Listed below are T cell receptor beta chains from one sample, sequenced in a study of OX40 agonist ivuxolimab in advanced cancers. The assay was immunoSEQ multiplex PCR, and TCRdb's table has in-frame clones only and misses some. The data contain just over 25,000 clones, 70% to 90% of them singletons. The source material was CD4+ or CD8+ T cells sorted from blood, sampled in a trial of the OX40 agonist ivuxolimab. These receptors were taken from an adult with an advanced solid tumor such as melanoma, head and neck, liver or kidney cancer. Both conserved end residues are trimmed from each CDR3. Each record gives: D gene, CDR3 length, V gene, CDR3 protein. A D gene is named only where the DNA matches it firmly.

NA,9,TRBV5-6,ASSLATEQY
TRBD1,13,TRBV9,ASSVGRGFTDTQY
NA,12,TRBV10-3,AISDPGIFSPLH
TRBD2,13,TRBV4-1,ASSRTSGSSYEQY
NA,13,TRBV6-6,ASRFPGQKNTEAF
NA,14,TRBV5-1,ASSFKGIYNNSPLH
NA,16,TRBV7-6,ASSLIVRVRSTNEKLF
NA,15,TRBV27,ASSLWFPGEENQPQH
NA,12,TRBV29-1,SVIPRDSSREQF
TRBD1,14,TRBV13,ASSIMDRERFYGYT
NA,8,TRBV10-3,ATGGNEQY
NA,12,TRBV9,ASSADSSNQPQH
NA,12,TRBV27,ASSFRGIESPLH
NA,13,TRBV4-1,ASSQYRASSYGYT
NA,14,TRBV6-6,ASRPFGRETYNEQF
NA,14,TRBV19,ASSLVPGQLNQPQH
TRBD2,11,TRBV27,ASSAGGGYEQY
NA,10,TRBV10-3,AISESRNEQY
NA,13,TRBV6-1,ASSEAGALAETQY
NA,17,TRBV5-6,ASSDTIRDTHDGGTEAF
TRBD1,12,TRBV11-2,ASSLGQGGNEQF
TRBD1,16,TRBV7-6,ASSSNAFGQGVFYGYT
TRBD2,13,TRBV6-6,ASSLAGVPTDTQY
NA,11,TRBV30,AWRGGVTDTQY
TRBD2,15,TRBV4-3,ASSQDHNGGDPGELF
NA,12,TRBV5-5,ASTLGGGAYGYT
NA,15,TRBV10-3,AISEGGLTQRGETQY
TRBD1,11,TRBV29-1,SVSTGEDYGYT
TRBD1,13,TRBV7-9,ASSLNTDRDDGYT
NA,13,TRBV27,ASSPRDVMNTEAF
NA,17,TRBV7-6,ASSLAKVGRTSRRDTQY
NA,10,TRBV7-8,ASSFFTDTQY
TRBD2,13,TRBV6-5,ASSYVAGVQETQY
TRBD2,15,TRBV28,ASSPNLLAGLGNIQY
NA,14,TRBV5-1,ASSLYGGSRVDEQF
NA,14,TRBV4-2,ASSQPEMGARGEQY
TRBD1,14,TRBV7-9,ASSSDDRQGVYGYT
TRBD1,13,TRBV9,ASSVRQGNTGELF
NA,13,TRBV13,ASSAGPAYNSPLH
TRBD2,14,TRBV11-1,ASSLVASGAWNEQF
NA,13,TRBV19,ASSLRSSSYNEQF
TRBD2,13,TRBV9,ASSVAGRETDTQY
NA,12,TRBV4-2,ASSPGLGNNEQF
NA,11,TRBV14,ASSQTNTGELF
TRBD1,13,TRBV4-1,ASSQETGDFYGYT
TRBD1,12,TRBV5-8,ASSSRDRDHEQY
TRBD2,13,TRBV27,ASSSMSSGSNEQF
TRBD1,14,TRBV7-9,ASSTPGGMDTGELF
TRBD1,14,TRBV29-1,SVYAGAGGSGNTIY
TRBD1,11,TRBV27,ASSDRGQEPQH
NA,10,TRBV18,ASSPYADTQY
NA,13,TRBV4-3,ASSQGTGINQPQH
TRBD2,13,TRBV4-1,ASRWLAGSQETQY
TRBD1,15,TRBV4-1,ASSQDRGGQGRYEQY
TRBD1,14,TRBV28,ASRGGLDRGNQPQH
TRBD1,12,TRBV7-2,ASSFRDRSPEQY
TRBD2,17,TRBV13,ASSSYLEASGGPTDTQY